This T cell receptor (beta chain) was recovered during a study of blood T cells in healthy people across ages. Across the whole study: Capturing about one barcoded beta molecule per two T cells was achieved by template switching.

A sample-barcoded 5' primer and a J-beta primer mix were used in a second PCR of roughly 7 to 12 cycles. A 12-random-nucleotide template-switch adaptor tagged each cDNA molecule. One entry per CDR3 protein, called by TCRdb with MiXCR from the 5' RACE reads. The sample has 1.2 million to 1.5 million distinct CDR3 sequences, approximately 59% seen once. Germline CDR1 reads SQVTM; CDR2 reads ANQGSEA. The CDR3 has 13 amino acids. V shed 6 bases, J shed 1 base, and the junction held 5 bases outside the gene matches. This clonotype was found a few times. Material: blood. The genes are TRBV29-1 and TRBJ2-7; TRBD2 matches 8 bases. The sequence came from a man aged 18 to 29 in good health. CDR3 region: CSVGRGVSYEQYF. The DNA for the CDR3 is TGCAGCGTAGGGCGGGGGGTTTCCTACGAGCAGTACTTC.